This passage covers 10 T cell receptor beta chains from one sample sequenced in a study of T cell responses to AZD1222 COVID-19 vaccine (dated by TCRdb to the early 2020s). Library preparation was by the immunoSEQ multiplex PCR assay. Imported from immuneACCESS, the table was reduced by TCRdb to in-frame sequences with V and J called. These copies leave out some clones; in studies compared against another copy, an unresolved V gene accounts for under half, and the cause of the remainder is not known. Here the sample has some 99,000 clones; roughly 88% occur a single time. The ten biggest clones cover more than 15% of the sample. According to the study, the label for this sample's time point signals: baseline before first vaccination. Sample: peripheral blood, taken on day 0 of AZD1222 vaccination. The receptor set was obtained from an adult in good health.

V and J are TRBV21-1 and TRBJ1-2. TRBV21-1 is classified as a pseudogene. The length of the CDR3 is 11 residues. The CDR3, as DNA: TGTGCCAGCCGGGACTCGGATGGCTACACCTTC. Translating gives CASRDSDGYTF.

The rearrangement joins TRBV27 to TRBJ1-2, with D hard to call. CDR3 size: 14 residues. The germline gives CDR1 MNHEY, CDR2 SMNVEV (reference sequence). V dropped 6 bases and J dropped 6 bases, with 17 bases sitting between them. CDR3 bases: TGTGCCAGCAGGGGAACAGCGGACCTCCATGGCTACACCTTC. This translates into CASRGTADLHGYTF.

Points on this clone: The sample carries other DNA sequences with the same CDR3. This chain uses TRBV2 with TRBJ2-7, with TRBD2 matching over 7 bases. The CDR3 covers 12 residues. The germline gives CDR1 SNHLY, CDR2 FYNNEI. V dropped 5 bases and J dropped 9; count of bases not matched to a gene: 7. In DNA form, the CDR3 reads TGTGCCAGCAGTCTAACTAGCGAAGGGCAGTACTTC. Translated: CASSLTSEGQYF.

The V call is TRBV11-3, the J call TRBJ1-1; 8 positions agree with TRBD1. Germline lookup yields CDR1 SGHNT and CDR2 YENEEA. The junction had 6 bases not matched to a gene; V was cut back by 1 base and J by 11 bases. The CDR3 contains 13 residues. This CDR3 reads CASSLARTGFAFF. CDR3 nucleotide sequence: TGTGCCAGCAGCTTAGCCCGGACAGGGTTTGCTTTCTTT.

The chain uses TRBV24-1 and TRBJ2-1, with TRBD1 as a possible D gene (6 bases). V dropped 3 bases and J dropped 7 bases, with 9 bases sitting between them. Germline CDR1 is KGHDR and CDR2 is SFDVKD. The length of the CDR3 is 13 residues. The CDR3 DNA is TGTGCCACCAGTGATCCTGACAGGAATGAGCAGTTCTTC. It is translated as CATSDPDRNEQFF.

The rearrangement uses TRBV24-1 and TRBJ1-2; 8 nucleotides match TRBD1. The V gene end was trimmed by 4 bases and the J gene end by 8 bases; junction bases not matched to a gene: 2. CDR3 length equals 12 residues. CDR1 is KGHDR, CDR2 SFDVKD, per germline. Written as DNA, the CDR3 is TGTGCCACCAGTGAGACAGGGGCCGGCTACACCTTC. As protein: CATSETGAGYTF.

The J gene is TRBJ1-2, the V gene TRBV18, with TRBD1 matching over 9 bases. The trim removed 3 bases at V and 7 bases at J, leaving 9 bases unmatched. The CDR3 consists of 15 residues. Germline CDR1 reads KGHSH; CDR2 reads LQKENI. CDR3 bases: TGTGCCAGCTCACCTCAACAGGGGGCGCTTGGTGGCTACACCTTC. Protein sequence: CASSPQQGALGGYTF.

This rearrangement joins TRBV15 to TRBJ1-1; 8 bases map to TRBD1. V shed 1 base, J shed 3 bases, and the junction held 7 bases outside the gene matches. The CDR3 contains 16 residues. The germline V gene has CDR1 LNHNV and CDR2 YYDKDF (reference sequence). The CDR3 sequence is CATSRGRGQGDTEAFF. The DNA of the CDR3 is TGTGCCACCAGCAGAGGGAGAGGACAGGGAGACACTGAAGCTTTCTTT.

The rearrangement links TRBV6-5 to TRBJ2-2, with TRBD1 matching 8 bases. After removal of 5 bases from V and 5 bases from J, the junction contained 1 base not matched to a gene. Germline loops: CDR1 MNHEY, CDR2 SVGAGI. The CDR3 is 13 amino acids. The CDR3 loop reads CASSRQGTGELFF. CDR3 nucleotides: TGTGCCAGCAGTCGACAGGGGACCGGGGAGCTGTTTTTT.

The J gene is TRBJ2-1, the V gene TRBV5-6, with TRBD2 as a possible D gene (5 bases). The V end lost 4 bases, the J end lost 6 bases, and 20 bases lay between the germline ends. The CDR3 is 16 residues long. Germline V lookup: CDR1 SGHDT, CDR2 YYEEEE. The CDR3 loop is CASSPSGPGSGNEQFF. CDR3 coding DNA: TGTGCCAGCAGCCCGAGTGGGCCGGGGTCTGGCAATGAGCAGTTCTTC.